There are many counts of the clone carrying this TCR beta chain. As yet, its antigen is unknown. This specimen comes from a study of T cells in Graves' hyperthyroidism and ophthalmopathy. RNA transcripts gave rise to amplified TCR beta CDR3 regions. TCR CDR3 regions were first amplified by RT-PCR with HTBI primers. MiXCR, applied by TCRdb to the multiplex PCR reads, yields one record per CDR3 protein. Here the sample spans about 520,000 distinct CDR3 sequences, around 24% being singletons. Germline CDR1 and CDR2: SGDLS and YYNGEE. This CDR3 is built from 16 residues. V lost 0 bases and J lost 2, with 14 bases in between. Whole-study results and caveats: Expanded thyroid clonotypes (above 0.001) were mostly also found in blood.

The chain joins TRBV9 to TRBJ1-1; D possibly corresponds to TRBD1 (5 bases). The specimen sequenced was blood. The TCR sequence derives from a woman under 40 with Graves' ophthalmopathy. The CDR3 sequence: CASSVGGARGNTEAFF. CDR3 DNA: TGTGCCAGCAGCGTAGGGGGAGCCCGGGGCAACACTGAAGCTTTCTTT.